These T cell receptor beta chains were read from a single sample in a study of OX40 agonist ivuxolimab in advanced cancers. Assay: immunoSEQ multiplex PCR; the TCRdb copy retains only in-frame clones and omits some. The sample carries about 66,000 clones, about four fifths recorded once. The specimen comprised CD4+ or CD8+ T cells sorted from blood, sampled in a trial of the OX40 agonist ivuxolimab. These receptors came from an adult with an advanced solid tumor such as melanoma, head and neck, liver or kidney cancer. Each CDR3 is given with its conserved first and last residue. The order of the fields is CDR3 DNA, CDR3 protein, clone size, V gene, J gene, D gene. The D gene is left open where the match is weak. Size tells how often a clone was seen (once, few, many) or the class of an expanded clone, and some rows leave it out.

cdr3_nt: TGCGCCAGCAGCCATCCCGACCTCAATGAGCAGTTCTTC
cdr3_aa: CASSHPDLNEQFF
clone_size: NA
v_call: TRBV4-1
j_call: TRBJ2-1
d_call: NA

cdr3_nt: TGTGCCAGCGGAGAGGGACAGGGTTTCCAAGAGACCCAGTACTTC
cdr3_aa: CASGEGQGFQETQYF
clone_size: NA
v_call: TRBV2
j_call: TRBJ2-5
d_call: TRBD1

cdr3_nt: TGTGCCAGCTCTCGGGGGGCGGCTAATGAAAAACTGTTTTTT
cdr3_aa: CASSRGAANEKLFF
clone_size: NA
v_call: TRBV18
j_call: TRBJ1-4
d_call: NA

cdr3_nt: TGTGCCAGCAGCCCACCCCCTCTGGGCGGGAGTTCATTCGTTGCAAGAGAGACCCAGTACTTC
cdr3_aa: CASSPPPLGGSSFVARETQYF
clone_size: NA
v_call: TRBV14
j_call: TRBJ2-5
d_call: TRBD2

cdr3_nt: TGTGCCAGCAGCTTAGCGGGGGCCAGCAATCAGCCCCAGCATTTT
cdr3_aa: CASSLAGASNQPQHF
clone_size: NA
v_call: TRBV11-2
j_call: TRBJ1-5
d_call: NA

cdr3_nt: TGCGCCAGCAGGGGACTAGCGGGAAGCACAGATACGCAGTATTTT
cdr3_aa: CASRGLAGSTDTQYF
clone_size: NA
v_call: TRBV5-1
j_call: TRBJ2-3
d_call: TRBD2

cdr3_nt: TGTGCCAGCAGCTTCATAGCGGGAGGGCCCGAGACCCAGTACTTC
cdr3_aa: CASSFIAGGPETQYF
clone_size: NA
v_call: TRBV7-6
j_call: TRBJ2-5
d_call: TRBD2

cdr3_nt: TGTGCCAGCAGCCCAGGGACTAGCGGGATGAGCACCGGGGAGCTGTTTTTT
cdr3_aa: CASSPGTSGMSTGELFF
clone_size: NA
v_call: TRBV7-2
j_call: TRBJ2-2
d_call: TRBD2

cdr3_nt: TGTGCCAGCAGCAAAGTGCGGGAGCAGACAAGGCCCGGGACTAGGCGCAATGAGCAGTTCTTC
cdr3_aa: CASSKVREQTRPGTRRNEQFF
clone_size: NA
v_call: TRBV21-1
j_call: TRBJ2-1
d_call: NA

cdr3_nt: TGTGCCAGCACCAGTAGCGGGATATCCTACGAGCAGTACTTC
cdr3_aa: CASTSSGISYEQYF
clone_size: NA
v_call: TRBV28
j_call: TRBJ2-7
d_call: TRBD2

cdr3_nt: TGTGCCAGCGTCAGGGAAGGGCTCACTGAAGCTTTCTTT
cdr3_aa: CASVREGLTEAFF
clone_size: once
v_call: TRBV2
j_call: TRBJ1-1
d_call: NA

cdr3_nt: TGCGCCAGCAGCCCCCTCGGGATAGCGGGAGACCAAGAGACCCAGTACTTC
cdr3_aa: CASSPLGIAGDQETQYF
clone_size: once
v_call: TRBV5-1
j_call: TRBJ2-5
d_call: TRBD2

cdr3_nt: TGTGCCAGCAGCCCGGGACAGGTGGGAGATACGCAGTATTTT
cdr3_aa: CASSPGQVGDTQYF
clone_size: NA
v_call: TRBV11-3
j_call: TRBJ2-3
d_call: TRBD1

cdr3_nt: TGTGCCAGCAGGGGTAGACTAGCGGGAGGTGAGCAGTTCTTC
cdr3_aa: CASRGRLAGGEQFF
clone_size: NA
v_call: TRBV13
j_call: TRBJ2-1
d_call: TRBD2

cdr3_nt: TGTGCCAGCAGCTTGGCAGGGGCAGAGACCCAGTACTTC
cdr3_aa: CASSLAGAETQYF
clone_size: NA
v_call: TRBV5-4
j_call: TRBJ2-5
d_call: NA

cdr3_nt: TGTGCCAGCAGTTACCCTAGCGGGGGGTCCTACAATGAGCAGTTCTTC
cdr3_aa: CASSYPSGGSYNEQFF
clone_size: NA
v_call: TRBV6-6
j_call: TRBJ2-1
d_call: TRBD2

cdr3_nt: TGTGCCAGCAGTCCCCTGACTGAGCAGTTCTTC
cdr3_aa: CASSPLTEQFF
clone_size: NA
v_call: TRBV28
j_call: TRBJ2-1
d_call: NA

cdr3_nt: TGTGCCAGCAGAGGGAGAACTCAGCTCTATGGCTACACCTTC
cdr3_aa: CASRGRTQLYGYTF
clone_size: NA
v_call: TRBV6-1
j_call: TRBJ1-2
d_call: NA

cdr3_nt: TGCGCCAGCAGCCAGACCGGGACAGGGCATGAAAAACTGTTTTTT
cdr3_aa: CASSQTGTGHEKLFF
clone_size: NA
v_call: TRBV4-3
j_call: TRBJ1-4
d_call: TRBD1

cdr3_nt: TGTGCCAGCAGTAAGGGACTAGCGGGAGGGTGGGAGCAGTTCTTC
cdr3_aa: CASSKGLAGGWEQFF
clone_size: NA
v_call: TRBV6-5
j_call: TRBJ2-1
d_call: TRBD2

cdr3_nt: TGTGCCTGCCAAGCATCGGACAGGGGGGGCTACACCTTC
cdr3_aa: CACQASDRGGYTF
clone_size: NA
v_call: TRBV30
j_call: TRBJ1-2
d_call: TRBD1

cdr3_nt: TGTGCCAGCAGCTTAAGGGGAGGGAGAGGGACCCAGTACTTC
cdr3_aa: CASSLRGGRGTQYF
clone_size: NA
v_call: TRBV7-2
j_call: TRBJ2-5
d_call: TRBD2

cdr3_nt: TGTGCCAGTAGTATTGCGGCGGAAGAGACCCAGTACTTC
cdr3_aa: CASSIAAEETQYF
clone_size: many
v_call: TRBV19
j_call: TRBJ2-5
d_call: NA

cdr3_nt: TGTGCCAGTAGTACTAGGACAGGAAACTATGGCTACACCTTC
cdr3_aa: CASSTRTGNYGYTF
clone_size: few
v_call: TRBV19
j_call: TRBJ1-2
d_call: TRBD1

cdr3_nt: TGTGCCAGCAATTGGAGGTCATTT
cdr3_aa: CASNWRSF
clone_size: NA
v_call: TRBV2
j_call: TRBJ1-1
d_call: NA

cdr3_nt: TGTGCCAGCAGCTTAAAACAGGGCTTAGGCGAGCAGTACTTC
cdr3_aa: CASSLKQGLGEQYF
clone_size: once
v_call: TRBV7-2
j_call: TRBJ2-7
d_call: NA

cdr3_nt: TGCAGCCTCCAGAGACTAGCGGCCCCAGATACGCAGTATTTT
cdr3_aa: CSLQRLAAPDTQYF
clone_size: NA
v_call: TRBV29-1
j_call: TRBJ2-3
d_call: TRBD2

cdr3_nt: TGTGCCAGCAGGGGGGGGACAGGGCAGAGCGAGCAGTACTTC
cdr3_aa: CASRGGTGQSEQYF
clone_size: NA
v_call: TRBV6-5
j_call: TRBJ2-7
d_call: TRBD1

cdr3_nt: TGTGCCAGCAGCCTAGACAGGGGGCCTACAGATACGCAGTATTTT
cdr3_aa: CASSLDRGPTDTQYF
clone_size: NA
v_call: TRBV7-2
j_call: TRBJ2-3
d_call: TRBD1

cdr3_nt: TGTGCCAGCAGCTTGTTGTCCGGGAGAGTCACAGATACGCAGTATTTT
cdr3_aa: CASSLLSGRVTDTQYF
clone_size: NA
v_call: TRBV5-8
j_call: TRBJ2-3
d_call: NA

cdr3_nt: TGTGCCAGCAGCCCCCTGGACAGGGTCTTAGATACGCAGTATTTT
cdr3_aa: CASSPLDRVLDTQYF
clone_size: NA
v_call: TRBV7-7
j_call: TRBJ2-3
d_call: TRBD1

cdr3_nt: TGTGCCAGCAGCTTAAGGGACAGGGTGGATCAGCCCCAGCATTTT
cdr3_aa: CASSLRDRVDQPQHF
clone_size: NA
v_call: TRBV7-2
j_call: TRBJ1-5
d_call: TRBD1

cdr3_nt: TGCGCCAGCAGCGGACAGGGGGCTACTGAAGCTTTCTTT
cdr3_aa: CASSGQGATEAFF
clone_size: NA
v_call: TRBV10-2
j_call: TRBJ1-1
d_call: TRBD1

cdr3_nt: TGTGCCAGCAATTCCCCAACGACTAGCGGGATGAGCTCCTACGAGCAGTACTTC
cdr3_aa: CASNSPTTSGMSSYEQYF
clone_size: NA
v_call: TRBV7-9
j_call: TRBJ2-7
d_call: TRBD2

cdr3_nt: TGTGCCAGCAGCTTAGGGGGCACAGATACGCAGTATTTT
cdr3_aa: CASSLGGTDTQYF
clone_size: NA
v_call: TRBV11-3
j_call: TRBJ2-3
d_call: NA

cdr3_nt: TGCGCCAGCAGCCTCCCTATAGGGACAGGGGAGGTCTACGAGCAGTACTTC
cdr3_aa: CASSLPIGTGEVYEQYF
clone_size: few
v_call: TRBV4-3
j_call: TRBJ2-7
d_call: TRBD1

cdr3_nt: TGTGCCTGGATGAGGCGGGGGGCGGCTGAAGCTTTCTTT
cdr3_aa: CAWMRRGAAEAFF
clone_size: NA
v_call: TRBV30
j_call: TRBJ1-1
d_call: NA

cdr3_nt: TGTGCCTGGAGTCTGGACAGGGACTCTAACTATGGCTACACCTTC
cdr3_aa: CAWSLDRDSNYGYTF
clone_size: NA
v_call: TRBV30
j_call: TRBJ1-2
d_call: TRBD1

cdr3_nt: TGTGCCAGCTCACCAACTATTGGACAGGGCACTGAAGCTTTCTTT
cdr3_aa: CASSPTIGQGTEAFF
clone_size: NA
v_call: TRBV18
j_call: TRBJ1-1
d_call: TRBD1